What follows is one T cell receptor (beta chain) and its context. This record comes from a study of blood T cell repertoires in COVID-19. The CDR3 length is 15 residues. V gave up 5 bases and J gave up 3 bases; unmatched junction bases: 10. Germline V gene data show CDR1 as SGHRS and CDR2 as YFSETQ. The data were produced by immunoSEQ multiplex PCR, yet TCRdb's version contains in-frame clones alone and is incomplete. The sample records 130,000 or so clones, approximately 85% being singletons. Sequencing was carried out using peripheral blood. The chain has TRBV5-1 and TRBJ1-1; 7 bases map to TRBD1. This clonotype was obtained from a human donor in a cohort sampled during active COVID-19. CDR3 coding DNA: TGCGCCAGCAGGAACCAAGGGGGCGGGCACACTGAAGCTTTCTTT. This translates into CASRNQGGGHTEAFF.